This entry lists 19 T cell receptor beta chains sequenced from one sample in a study of OX40 agonist ivuxolimab in advanced cancers. Libraries were prepared by immunoSEQ multiplex PCR; TCRdb keeps only in-frame clonotypes and omits some of them. The table lists around 45,000 clones, around nine tenths of them singletons. Here the sequenced sample was CD4+ or CD8+ T cells sorted from blood, taken in a trial of the OX40 agonist ivuxolimab. The receptors here all came from an adult with an advanced solid tumor such as melanoma, head and neck, liver or kidney cancer.

This chain joins TRBV5-6 and TRBJ1-2; 7 bases are a match to TRBD1. The CDR3 runs to 14 residues. V dropped 3 bases and J dropped 4; count of bases not matched to a gene: 6. Germline V CDR1 and CDR2: SGHDT, YYEEEE. Here the CDR3 DNA reads TGTGCCAGCAGCTCCATACAGGGGACCTATGGCTACACCTTC. It codes for CASSSIQGTYGYTF.

V and J are TRBV29-1 and TRBJ2-4; TRBD2 matches 9 bases. The V gene end was trimmed by 6 bases and the J gene end by 6 bases; junction bases not matched to a gene: 6. The germline V gene has CDR1 SQVTM and CDR2 ANQGSEA. The CDR3 has 13 residues. The CDR3 DNA reads as TGCAGCGTCTCTAGCGGGATGGGAAACATTCAGTACTTC. Amino acid sequence: CSVSSGMGNIQYF.

This chain links TRBV7-2 with TRBJ2-1, with D hard to call. There are 14 residues in the CDR3. Trimming cost V 7 bases and J 5 bases, with 15 bases left between them. Germline V gene sequence: CDR1 SGHTA, CDR2 FQGNSA. The CDR3 sequence is CASTYTGVNNEQFF. The CDR3 DNA is TGTGCCAGCACCTACACTGGCGTCAACAATGAGCAGTTCTTC. The whole variable domain, filled in from reference TRBV7-2 and TRBJ2-1, reads GAGVSQSPSNKVTEKGKDVELRCDPISGHTALYWYRQSLGQGLEFLIYFQGNSAPDKSGLPSDRFSAERTGGSVSTLTIQRTQQEDSAVYLCASTYTGVNNEQFFGPGTRLTVL.

This chain joins TRBV18 and TRBJ2-1; 12 bases are a match to TRBD2. Unmatched junction bases numbered 11, after V lost 6 bases and J lost 8 bases. This CDR3 is built from 16 residues. Per the germline V gene, CDR1 is KGHSH and CDR2 is LQKENI. Written as DNA, the CDR3 is TGTGCCAGCTCCCCGACTAGCGGGAGTACCCGATATGAGCAGTTCTTC. Amino acid sequence: CASSPTSGSTRYEQFF.

The chain employs TRBV5-1 and TRBJ2-5; D not resolved. V was trimmed by 4 bases and J by 3 bases, leaving 7 bases between them. Germline CDR1 reads SGHRS; CDR2 reads YFSETQ. The CDR3 loop spans 12 amino acids. The CDR3 sequence: CASSTTEETQYF. Here the CDR3 DNA reads TGCGCCAGCAGCACCACAGAAGAGACCCAGTACTTC.

DNA of the CDR3: TGCGCCAGCAGCTTGGGGACTCAGTTGAACACCGGGGAGCTGTTTTTT. Encoded protein: CASSLGTQLNTGELFF. The J gene is TRBJ2-2, the V gene TRBV5-1; D may be TRBD2 (5 bases). The CDR3 is 16 residues long. Between the trimmed V and J ends, which lost 0 bases and 1 base, there was a span of 10 bases. The germline CDR1 and CDR2 sequences are SGHRS and YFSETQ.

In its sample, this clone was seen a few times. This chain joins TRBV9 and TRBJ2-2, with 15 bases that match TRBD2. After removal of 3 bases from V and 4 bases from J, the junction contained 10 bases not matched to a gene. This CDR3 is built from 19 residues. Germline lookup yields CDR1 SGDLS and CDR2 YYNGEE. The CDR3 sequence: CASSGGPGLAGGGTGELFF. The CDR3 DNA reads as TGTGCCAGCAGCGGAGGGCCGGGACTAGCGGGAGGAGGCACCGGGGAGCTGTTTTTT. The full variable domain, its missing parts supplied by reference TRBV9 and TRBJ2-2, is DSGVTQTPKHLITATGQRVTLRCSPRSGDLSVYWYQQSLDQGLQFLIQYYNGEERAKGNILERFSAQQFPDLHSELNLSSLELGDSALYFCASSGGPGLAGGGTGELFFGEGSRLTVL.

This clone was counted once. The gene calls are TRBV4-1 and TRBJ2-2; D gene ambiguous. This CDR3 is 16 amino acids long. V was cut by 4 bases and J by 4 bases, with 16 bases left in between. Germline V gene data show CDR1 as MGHRA and CDR2 as YSYEKL. CDR3 DNA: TGCGCCAGCAGCCCCATGGACCTCATTGTCACCGGGGAGCTGTTTTTT. Translation gives CASSPMDLIVTGELFF.

This CDR3 is CASSQATGGYYEQYF. In nucleotides, the CDR3 is TGTGCCAGCAGTCAAGCAACAGGGGGTTACTACGAGCAGTACTTC. The rearrangement joins TRBV27 to TRBJ2-7; 8 bases map to TRBD1. The CDR3 has 15 amino acids. The J segment lost 3 bases and the V segment lost 5 bases, leaving 9 bases of the junction unmatched. Per germline, CDR1 MNHEY and CDR2 SMNVEV (reference sequence).

The chain recombines TRBV6-5 with TRBJ1-1; D remains unclear. The germline V and J ends were trimmed by 4 bases and 0 bases, with 6 bases remaining between them. Germline CDR1 reads MNHEY; CDR2 reads SVGAGI. CDR3 length equals 13 residues. CDR3: CASSLGLNTEAFF. As DNA, the CDR3 is TGTGCCAGCAGTTTGGGTCTGAACACTGAAGCTTTCTTT.

This clone was counted a single time. This chain connects TRBV4-1 to TRBJ1-2; TRBD1 matches 7 bases. J lost 9 bases, V lost 0 bases, and 16 bases had no gene match. The CDR3 is 17 amino acids. Germline V gene sequence: CDR1 MGHRA, CDR2 YSYEKL. CDR3 in DNA: TGCGCCAGCAGCCAAGATCAATTCTTTGGAGGGGGCAGGAGCTACACCTTC. Translation gives CASSQDQFFGGGRSYTF.

This clone was seen a handful of times. This chain connects TRBV9 to TRBJ2-7, with a tentative D call TRBD2 (5 bases). The germline V and J ends were trimmed by 4 bases and 0 bases, with 17 bases remaining between them. Per the germline V gene, CDR1 is SGDLS and CDR2 is YYNGEE. This CDR3 contains 16 residues. The CDR3: CASSLTASSHSYEQYF. CDR3 DNA: TGTGCCAGCAGCCTTACGGCTAGCTCCCACTCCTACGAGCAGTACTTC.

This clone was detected once. This sequence joins TRBV11-2 and TRBJ2-2; D is tentatively TRBD1 or TRBD2 (5 bases each). The CDR3 runs 15 residues. The germline CDR1 and CDR2 sequences are SGHAT and FQNNGV. The V end was cut by 2 bases, the J end by 2 bases, with 9 bases between. This chain's CDR3 is CASSLFGDNTGELFF. DNA for the CDR3: TGTGCCAGCAGCTTATTCGGGGACAACACCGGGGAGCTGTTTTTT.

This chain joins TRBV7-7 and TRBJ2-1; 10 bases are shared with TRBD2. Germline-derived CDR1 and CDR2 are SSHAT and FNYEAQ (reference sequence). After removal of 2 bases from V and 7 bases from J, the junction contained 5 bases not matched to a gene. The CDR3 loop spans 15 amino acids. The CDR3 here is CASSLSGRAGNEQFF. The CDR3 DNA reads TGTGCCAGCAGCTTAAGCGGGAGGGCCGGTAATGAGCAGTTCTTC.

This clone was seen a few times. The rearrangement joins TRBV2 to TRBJ2-5; D gene unclear. Trimming shortened V by 6 bases and J by 2 bases, and 19 bases separated the two germline ends. Germline CDR1 reads SNHLY; CDR2 reads FYNNEI. The CDR3 has 16 residues. In DNA, the CDR3 is TGTGCCAGCAGCACAGAGGCCGGACGGAATCAAGAGACCCAGTACTTC. Its translation: CASSTEAGRNQETQYF.

CDR3 DNA sequence: TGTGCCAGCAGCTACCAGGGATCTGGAAACACCATATATTTT. It encodes CASSYQGSGNTIYF. The chain combines TRBV5-4 with TRBJ1-3, with D maybe TRBD1 (5 bases). Deletions cut 3 bases from V and 1 base from J, with 8 bases between. Germline V gene data show CDR1 as SGHNT and CDR2 as YYREEE (reference sequence). The CDR3 is 14 amino acids.

The genes are TRBV7-3 and TRBJ2-3; 7 bases map to TRBD2. Germline CDR1 is SGHTA and CDR2 is FQGTGA. V lost 5 bases to trimming and J lost 3 bases; unmatched junction nucleotides: 8. The CDR3 is made up of 15 amino acids. The CDR3 loop reads CASSKRGDITDTQYF. CDR3 bases: TGTGCCAGCAGCAAACGGGGGGATATAACAGATACGCAGTATTTT. Full variable domain (rest looked up from reference TRBV7-3 and TRBJ2-3): GAGVSQTPSNKVTEKGKYVELRCDPISGHTALYWYRQSLGQGPEFLIYFQGTGAADDSGLPNDRFFAVRPEGSVSTLKIQRTERGDSAVYLCASSKRGDITDTQYFGPGTRLTVL.

The CDR3 loop reads CASSLVFDTEAFF. As DNA, the CDR3 is TGCGCCAGCAGTCTTGTGTTTGACACTGAAGCTTTCTTT. The chain recombines TRBV23-1 with TRBJ1-1; D gene unclear. TRBV23-1 is an ORF, and what it does is uncertain. The CDR3 is 13 residues long. V was clipped by 4 bases and J by 3 bases, with 9 bases between them.

The rearrangement uses TRBV5-1 and TRBJ2-3; no reliable D call. The CDR3 is 15 amino acids. CDR1 is SGHRS and CDR2 is YFSETQ in the germline V gene. Between the trimmed V and J ends, which lost 2 bases and 2 bases, there was a span of 12 bases. The CDR3 is CASSLDRSPTDTQYF. The DNA for the CDR3 is TGCGCCAGCAGCTTAGACCGGTCCCCCACAGATACGCAGTATTTT.